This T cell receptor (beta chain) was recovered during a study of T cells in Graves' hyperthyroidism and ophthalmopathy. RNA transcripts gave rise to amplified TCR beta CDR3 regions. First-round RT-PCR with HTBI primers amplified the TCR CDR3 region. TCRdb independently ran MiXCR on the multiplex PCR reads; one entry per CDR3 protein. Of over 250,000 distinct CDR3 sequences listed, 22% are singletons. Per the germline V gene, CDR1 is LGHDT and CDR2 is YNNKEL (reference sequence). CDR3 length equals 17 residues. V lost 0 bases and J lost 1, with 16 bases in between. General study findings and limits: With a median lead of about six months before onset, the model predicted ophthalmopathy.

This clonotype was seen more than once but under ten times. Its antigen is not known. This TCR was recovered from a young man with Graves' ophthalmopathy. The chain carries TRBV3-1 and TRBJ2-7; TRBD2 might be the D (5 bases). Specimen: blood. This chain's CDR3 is CASSQDQRVMRSYEQYF. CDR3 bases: TGTGCCAGCAGCCAAGATCAGAGGGTCATGAGGTCCTACGAGCAGTACTTC.